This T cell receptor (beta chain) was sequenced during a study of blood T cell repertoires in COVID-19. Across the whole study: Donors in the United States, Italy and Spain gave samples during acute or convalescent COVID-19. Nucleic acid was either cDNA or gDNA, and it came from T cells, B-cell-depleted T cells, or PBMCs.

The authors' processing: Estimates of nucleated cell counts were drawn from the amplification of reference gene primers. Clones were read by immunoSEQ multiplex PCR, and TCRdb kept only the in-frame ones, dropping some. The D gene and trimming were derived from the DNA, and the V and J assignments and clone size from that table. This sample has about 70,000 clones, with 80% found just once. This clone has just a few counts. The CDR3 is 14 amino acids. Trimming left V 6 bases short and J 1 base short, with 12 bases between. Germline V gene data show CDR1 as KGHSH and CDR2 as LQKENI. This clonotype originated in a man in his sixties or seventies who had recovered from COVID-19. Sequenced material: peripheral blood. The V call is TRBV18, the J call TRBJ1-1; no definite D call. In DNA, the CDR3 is TGTGCCAGCTCGTATTTGGGCCCGAACACTGAAGCTTTCTTT. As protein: CASSYLGPNTEAFF.